These T cell receptor beta chains were read from a single sample in a study of T cells in Graves' hyperthyroidism and ophthalmopathy. TCRdb re-derived calls from the multiplex PCR reads in MiXCR, one entry per CDR3 protein. This repertoire shows approximately 630,000 distinct CDR3 sequences, around 16% found once; its top ten account for about 3.8%. What was sequenced was blood. All receptors derive from a woman between 25 and 40 years old with Graves' hyperthyroidism. Both conserved end residues are part of each CDR3. Each record gives: CDR3 protein, CDR3 DNA, V gene, D gene, J gene, clone size. A D gene is named only where the DNA matches it firmly. Only some rows state a clone size, as once, few, many or a class for expanded clones.

cdr3_aa: CASSRMAYEQYF
cdr3_nt: TGTGCCAGCAGCCGGATGGCCTACGAGCAGTACTTC
v_call: TRBV3-1
d_call: -
j_call: TRBJ2-7
clone_size: many

cdr3_aa: CASSLLGTGELFF
cdr3_nt: TGTGCCAGCAGCCTATTGGGCACCGGGGAGCTGTTTTTT
v_call: TRBV27
d_call: -
j_call: TRBJ2-2
clone_size: many

cdr3_aa: CASSLSVNSNQPQHF
cdr3_nt: TGTGCCAGCAGTTTATCGGTTAATAGCAATCAGCCCCAGCATTTT
v_call: TRBV28
d_call: -
j_call: TRBJ1-5
clone_size: many

cdr3_aa: CSAKPGGKGTNEQFF
cdr3_nt: TGCAGTGCCAAACCGGGGGGCAAAGGGACCAATGAGCAGTTCTTC
v_call: TRBV20-1
d_call: -
j_call: TRBJ2-1
clone_size: few

cdr3_aa: CASSRASGSNEQFF
cdr3_nt: TGTGCCAGCAGCCGGGCTAGCGGGAGCAATGAGCAGTTCTTC
v_call: TRBV28
d_call: TRBD2
j_call: TRBJ2-1
clone_size: -

cdr3_aa: CASSHLAGTNQPQHF
cdr3_nt: TGTGCCAGCAGCCATTTGGCAGGGACGAATCAGCCCCAGCATTTT
v_call: TRBV28
d_call: -
j_call: TRBJ1-5
clone_size: -

cdr3_aa: CASISERLAVHNTSTDTQYF
cdr3_nt: TGTGCCAGCATTAGCGAGAGACTAGCGGTACATAACACTAGCACAGATACGCAGTATTTT
v_call: TRBV2
d_call: TRBD2
j_call: TRBJ2-3
clone_size: -

cdr3_aa: CAISSSSGGVNGYTF
cdr3_nt: TGTGCCATCAGTTCTTCGAGCGGAGGGGTAAACGGCTACACCTTC
v_call: TRBV10-3
d_call: -
j_call: TRBJ1-2
clone_size: few

cdr3_aa: CASTLHGSNQPQHF
cdr3_nt: TGTGCCAGTACGCTTCATGGGAGCAATCAGCCCCAGCATTTT
v_call: TRBV19
d_call: -
j_call: TRBJ1-5
clone_size: many

cdr3_aa: CASSFMGGDEQFF
cdr3_nt: TGTGCCAGCAGCTTTATGGGGGGGGATGAGCAGTTCTTC
v_call: TRBV9
d_call: TRBD2
j_call: TRBJ2-1
clone_size: -

cdr3_aa: CASDRGTYGLEQYF
cdr3_nt: TGTGCCTCCGACCGCGGGACCTATGGTCTCGAGCAGTACTTC
v_call: TRBV7-2
d_call: -
j_call: TRBJ2-7
clone_size: -

cdr3_aa: CASSWGGLAGSNGQFF
cdr3_nt: TGTGCCAGCAGTTGGGGGGGACTAGCGGGGTCCAATGGGCAGTTCTTC
v_call: TRBV27
d_call: TRBD2
j_call: TRBJ2-1
clone_size: -

cdr3_aa: CASSFNRVTGELFF
cdr3_nt: TGTGCCAGCAGTTTTAACAGGGTAACCGGGGAGCTGTTTTTT
v_call: TRBV28
d_call: -
j_call: TRBJ2-2
clone_size: many

cdr3_aa: CASSSRGGTSTDTQYF
cdr3_nt: TGTGCCAGCAGTTCACGGGGCGGAACTAGCACAGATACGCAGTATTTT
v_call: TRBV6-2/TRBV6-3
d_call: -
j_call: TRBJ2-3
clone_size: -

cdr3_aa: CASSKGLEAFF
cdr3_nt: TGTGCCAGTAGTAAAGGTCTTGAGGCTTTCTTT
v_call: TRBV19
d_call: -
j_call: TRBJ1-1
clone_size: few

cdr3_aa: CASSLIFGANVLTF
cdr3_nt: TGCGCCAGCAGCCTCATCTTTGGGGCCAACGTCCTGACTTTC
v_call: TRBV4-3
d_call: -
j_call: TRBJ2-6
clone_size: -

cdr3_aa: CASSLRQGYNTEAFF
cdr3_nt: TGTGCCAGCAGTTTACGACAGGGCTATAACACTGAAGCTTTCTTT
v_call: TRBV12-3/TRBV12-4
d_call: TRBD1
j_call: TRBJ1-1
clone_size: many

cdr3_aa: CASSYWAAPTGNSPLHF
cdr3_nt: TGTGCCAGCAGTTACTGGGCCGCACCGACCGGTAATTCACCCCTCCACTTT
v_call: TRBV6-2/TRBV6-3
d_call: -
j_call: TRBJ1-6
clone_size: few

cdr3_aa: CASSLGQGGEYF
cdr3_nt: TGTGCCAGCAGCTTGGGGCAGGGTGGTGAGTACTTC
v_call: TRBV5-5
d_call: -
j_call: TRBJ2-5
clone_size: many

cdr3_aa: CASNPGDSYEQYF
cdr3_nt: TGTGCCAGTAATCCAGGGGACTCATACGAGCAGTACTTC
v_call: TRBV7-9
d_call: -
j_call: TRBJ2-7
clone_size: many

cdr3_aa: CASPPPGQGADTQYF
cdr3_nt: TGTGCCAGCCCCCCACCGGGACAGGGTGCAGATACGCAGTATTTT
v_call: TRBV28
d_call: TRBD1
j_call: TRBJ2-3
clone_size: few

cdr3_aa: CASWRGGNEQFF
cdr3_nt: TGTGCCAGCTGGCGGGGGGGCAATGAGCAGTTCTTC
v_call: TRBV2
d_call: TRBD2
j_call: TRBJ2-1
clone_size: many

cdr3_aa: CASSPPINPPGRKNSPLHF
cdr3_nt: TGTGCCAGCAGTCCCCCAATTAATCCTCCGGGACGGAAAAATTCACCCCTCCACTTT
v_call: TRBV28
d_call: -
j_call: TRBJ1-6
clone_size: many

cdr3_aa: CASSYWGDYNEQFF
cdr3_nt: TGTGCCAGCAGTTACTGGGGGGATTACAATGAGCAGTTCTTC
v_call: TRBV6-2/TRBV6-3
d_call: -
j_call: TRBJ2-1
clone_size: few

cdr3_aa: CSARDPLAGDHNEQFF
cdr3_nt: TGCAGTGCTAGAGATCCGCTAGCGGGAGACCACAATGAGCAGTTCTTC
v_call: TRBV20-1
d_call: TRBD2
j_call: TRBJ2-1
clone_size: many

cdr3_aa: CASSWVAGLTDTQYF
cdr3_nt: TGTGCCAGCAGCTGGGTAGCGGGCCTCACAGATACGCAGTATTTT
v_call: TRBV7-9
d_call: TRBD2
j_call: TRBJ2-3
clone_size: many

cdr3_aa: CASSLGQDSSYEQYF
cdr3_nt: TGTGCCAGCAGCTTGGGACAGGACTCCTCCTACGAGCAGTACTTC
v_call: TRBV5-5
d_call: -
j_call: TRBJ2-7
clone_size: -

cdr3_aa: CASSFYGRDPSGNTIYF
cdr3_nt: TGTGCCAGCAGTTTCTACGGACGGGACCCCTCTGGAAACACCATATATTTT
v_call: TRBV12-3/TRBV12-4
d_call: -
j_call: TRBJ1-3
clone_size: -

cdr3_aa: CASSQALSNQPQHF
cdr3_nt: TGTGCCAGCAGCCAGGCACTGAGCAATCAGCCCCAGCATTTT
v_call: TRBV4-2
d_call: -
j_call: TRBJ1-5
clone_size: -

cdr3_aa: CSAGLGLPSTNEQFF
cdr3_nt: TGCAGCGCAGGGCTGGGGCTTCCCTCCACCAATGAGCAGTTCTTC
v_call: TRBV29-1
d_call: -
j_call: TRBJ2-1
clone_size: -

cdr3_aa: CSVEGGLGGLAGSGAYNEQFF
cdr3_nt: TGCAGCGTTGAAGGAGGGCTAGGGGGACTAGCGGGAAGTGGGGCTTACAATGAGCAGTTCTTC
v_call: TRBV29-1
d_call: TRBD2
j_call: TRBJ2-1
clone_size: -

cdr3_aa: CASSQDSFGGETQYF
cdr3_nt: TGTGCCAGCAGCCAAGATTCATTTGGTGGAGAGACCCAGTACTTC
v_call: TRBV3-1
d_call: -
j_call: TRBJ2-5
clone_size: few

cdr3_aa: CASRDSYSYEQYF
cdr3_nt: TGTGCCAGCAGAGACAGTTACTCCTACGAGCAGTACTTC
v_call: TRBV28
d_call: -
j_call: TRBJ2-7
clone_size: many

cdr3_aa: CASRLTRGSYNEQFF
cdr3_nt: TGTGCCAGCAGGTTGACTAGAGGTTCCTACAATGAGCAGTTCTTC
v_call: TRBV28
d_call: -
j_call: TRBJ2-1
clone_size: few

cdr3_aa: CASRGTKVSVSTDTQYF
cdr3_nt: TGTGCCAGCAGGGGGACTAAGGTTTCTGTTAGCACAGATACGCAGTATTTT
v_call: TRBV28
d_call: TRBD2
j_call: TRBJ2-3
clone_size: -

cdr3_aa: CASSYTRQEEYGYTF
cdr3_nt: TGTGCCAGCTCATATACTAGACAGGAGGAATATGGCTACACCTTC
v_call: TRBV18
d_call: -
j_call: TRBJ1-2
clone_size: few

cdr3_aa: CASSLLWTDEQFF
cdr3_nt: TGTGCCAGCAGTTTACTATGGACCGATGAGCAGTTCTTC
v_call: TRBV28
d_call: -
j_call: TRBJ2-1
clone_size: many

cdr3_aa: CASLDNEQFF
cdr3_nt: TGTGCCAGTTTAGATAATGAGCAGTTCTTC
v_call: TRBV2
d_call: -
j_call: TRBJ2-1
clone_size: many

cdr3_aa: CSARDASSFQETQYF
cdr3_nt: TGCAGTGCTAGAGATGCAAGTAGCTTTCAAGAGACCCAGTACTTC
v_call: TRBV20-1
d_call: -
j_call: TRBJ2-5
clone_size: many

cdr3_aa: CASSQGQGGREQFF
cdr3_nt: TGTGCCAGCAGCCAAGGTCAGGGAGGACGTGAGCAGTTCTTC
v_call: TRBV14
d_call: -
j_call: TRBJ2-1
clone_size: -

cdr3_aa: CASRGQMEETQYF
cdr3_nt: TGTGCCAGTCGGGGACAGATGGAGGAGACCCAGTACTTC
v_call: TRBV6-1
d_call: TRBD1
j_call: TRBJ2-5
clone_size: few

cdr3_aa: CASSDPRFDGNTIYF
cdr3_nt: TGTGCCAGCAGTGATCCCCGTTTTGATGGAAACACCATATATTTT
v_call: TRBV28
d_call: -
j_call: TRBJ1-3
clone_size: few

cdr3_aa: CASSFYFRGLQQNQPQHF
cdr3_nt: TGTGCCAGCAGCTTTTATTTCCGGGGCCTCCAACAAAATCAGCCCCAGCATTTT
v_call: TRBV7-2
d_call: -
j_call: TRBJ1-5
clone_size: once

cdr3_aa: CASSQLAQPNTEAFF
cdr3_nt: TGTGCCAGCAGCCAATTAGCCCAGCCGAACACTGAAGCTTTCTTT
v_call: TRBV7-2
d_call: -
j_call: TRBJ1-1
clone_size: many

cdr3_aa: CASSQMLDTGELFF
cdr3_nt: TGTGCCAGCAGCCAAATGCTTGACACCGGGGAGCTGTTTTTT
v_call: TRBV3-1
d_call: -
j_call: TRBJ2-2
clone_size: many

cdr3_aa: CASSSTVPPSYNSPLHF
cdr3_nt: TGTGCCAGCAGTTCGACAGTGCCCCCCTCCTATAATTCACCCCTCCACTTT
v_call: TRBV6-1
d_call: -
j_call: TRBJ1-6
clone_size: -

cdr3_aa: CASSVGGFTEAFF
cdr3_nt: TGTGCCAGCAGCGTAGGCGGCTTTACTGAAGCTTTCTTT
v_call: TRBV9
d_call: -
j_call: TRBJ1-1
clone_size: -

cdr3_aa: CASSLVGGPGQGYTEAFF
cdr3_nt: TGTGCCAGCAGCTTAGTAGGAGGTCCGGGACAGGGGTATACTGAAGCTTTCTTT
v_call: TRBV13
d_call: TRBD1
j_call: TRBJ1-1
clone_size: many

cdr3_aa: CANSLPRGARDNEQFF
cdr3_nt: TGTGCCAACAGCCTTCCACGGGGGGCGAGGGACAATGAGCAGTTCTTC
v_call: TRBV7-2
d_call: -
j_call: TRBJ2-1
clone_size: few

cdr3_aa: CSARPDTDTQYF
cdr3_nt: TGCAGTGCTAGACCTGACACAGATACGCAGTATTTT
v_call: TRBV20-1
d_call: -
j_call: TRBJ2-3
clone_size: many

cdr3_aa: CASSILAGADTQYF
cdr3_nt: TGTGCCAGCAGCATACTAGCGGGAGCAGATACGCAGTATTTT
v_call: TRBV28
d_call: TRBD2
j_call: TRBJ2-3
clone_size: many